This TCR beta chain was sequenced during a study of blood T cell repertoires in COVID-19. Method: immunoSEQ multiplex PCR; TCRdb's copy keeps in-frame clones and lacks some. The sample includes fewer than 350,000 clones, roughly nine tenths of them seen just once. Participant age was about 18 to 100 years, and participants resided in roughly 25 US areas. This CDR3 spans 14 amino acids. Trimming stripped 7 bases from V and 3 bases from J, with 12 bases between. Germline V gene sequence: CDR1 MNHNY, CDR2 SVGAGI (reference sequence). Input material: PBMCs or T cells enriched from blood (not recorded which). The chain couples TRBV6-6 to TRBJ1-4, with a weak D call TRBD1 (6 bases). The clonotype was recovered from a woman aged 40 to 50 who had recovered from COVID-19. The CDR3 loop is CASNQPGANEKLFF. DNA for the CDR3: TGTGCCAGCAACCAGCCAGGGGCTAATGAAAAACTGTTTTTT.